This TCR beta chain was observed in a study of T cell responses to AZD1222 COVID-19 vaccine. Whole-study results and caveats: Clonal diversity was possibly underestimated; the donors were predominantly white British and more often female.

The repertoire was sequenced with immunoSEQ multiplex PCR; TCRdb's copy has only in-frame clones and lacks some. The repertoire has 75,000 to 100,000 clones, 80% to 90% of them found once; the top ten carry roughly 6.3%. The germline V gene encodes CDR1 SGHVS and CDR2 FQNEAQ. Between the trimmed V and J ends, which lost 5 bases and 11 bases, there was a span of 15 bases. The CDR3 has 12 residues. Points on this clone: Its antigen is as yet unknown.

The receptor was isolated from an adult in good health. This sample comprised peripheral blood, obtained on day 0 of AZD1222 vaccination. V is TRBV7-8 and J is TRBJ1-1; no definite D call. This CDR3 is CASSPQRSSAFF. The CDR3 DNA follows: TGTGCCAGCAGCCCCCAGCGGTCGTCGGCTTTCTTT.